A selection of T cell receptor beta chains follows, all from one sample in a study of cytomegalovirus exposure and HLA in healthy donors. Clones were sequenced by immunoSEQ multiplex PCR, and TCRdb holds only the in-frame ones, with some missing. The sample holds about 190,000 clones, around 82% seen once. The sequenced sample was PBMCs. These receptors were taken from a young man in good health and CMV-seronegative. Each CDR3 is given with its conserved first and last residue. The D gene is left open where the match is weak. The listing skips clone size in some rows; elsewhere it reads once, few, many or a size class.

TRBV4-3	.	TRBJ1-2	.	CASSQDRVGNYGYTF	TGCGCCAGCAGCCAAGATCGGGTCGGTAACTATGGCTACACCTTC
TRBV7-9	TRBD1	TRBJ1-3	.	CASNDRESVSGNTIYF	TGTGCCAGTAACGACAGGGAGTCGGTCTCTGGAAACACCATATATTTT
TRBV9	.	TRBJ2-7	.	CASSATYEQYF	TGTGCCAGCAGCGCCACCTACGAGCAGTACTTC
TRBV7-2	TRBD2	TRBJ2-1	.	CASSRRTSGSSDNEQFF	TGTGCCAGCAGTCGACGGACTAGCGGGAGCTCCGACAATGAGCAGTTCTTC
TRBV11-2	.	TRBJ2-5	.	CASSSPGGQYF	TGTGCCAGCAGCTCCCCGGGCGGGCAGTACTTC
TRBV30	.	TRBJ2-3	.	CAWSPNSPDTQYF	TGTGCCTGGAGTCCCAACTCCCCCGATACGCAGTATTTT
TRBV6-6	.	TRBJ1-1	.	CASSYLEALDAFF	TGTGCCAGCAGTTACCTGGAGGCCTTGGACGCTTTCTTT
TRBV2	.	TRBJ2-7	.	CASTPPFRTPRDEQYF	TGTGCCAGCACCCCCCCATTCCGTACCCCGAGGGACGAGCAGTACTTC
TRBV12-5	TRBD1	TRBJ1-5	.	CASGFPVGTGDSNQPQHF	TGTGCTAGTGGTTTCCCGGTAGGCACAGGGGATAGCAATCAGCCCCAGCATTTT
TRBV15	.	TRBJ1-1	.	CATSRDMTGDDFF	TGTGCCACCAGCAGAGATATGACGGGAGACGATTTCTTT
TRBV29-1	.	TRBJ1-1	few	CSVEQMNTEAFF	TGCAGCGTTGAACAGATGAACACTGAAGCTTTCTTT
TRBV15	TRBD1	TRBJ2-3	.	CATRNRGQTDAQYF	TGTGCCACCCGAAACAGGGGGCAAACAGATGCGCAGTATTTT